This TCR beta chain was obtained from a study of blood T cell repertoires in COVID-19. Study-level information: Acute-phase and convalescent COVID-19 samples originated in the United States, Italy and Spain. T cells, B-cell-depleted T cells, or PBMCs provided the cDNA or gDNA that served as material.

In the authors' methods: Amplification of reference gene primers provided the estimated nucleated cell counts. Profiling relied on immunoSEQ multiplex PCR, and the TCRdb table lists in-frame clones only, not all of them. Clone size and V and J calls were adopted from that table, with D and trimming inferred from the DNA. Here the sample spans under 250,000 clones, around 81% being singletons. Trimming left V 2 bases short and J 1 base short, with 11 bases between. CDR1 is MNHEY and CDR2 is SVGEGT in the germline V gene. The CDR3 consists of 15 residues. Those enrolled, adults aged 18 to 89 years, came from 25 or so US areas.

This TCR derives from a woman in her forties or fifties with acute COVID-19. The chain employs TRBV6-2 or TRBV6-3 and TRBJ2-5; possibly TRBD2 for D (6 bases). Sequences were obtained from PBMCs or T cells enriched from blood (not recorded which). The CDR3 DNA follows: TGTGCCAGCAGTTACCTTGGCGGGGCCCAAGAGACCCAGTACTTC. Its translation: CASSYLGGAQETQYF.